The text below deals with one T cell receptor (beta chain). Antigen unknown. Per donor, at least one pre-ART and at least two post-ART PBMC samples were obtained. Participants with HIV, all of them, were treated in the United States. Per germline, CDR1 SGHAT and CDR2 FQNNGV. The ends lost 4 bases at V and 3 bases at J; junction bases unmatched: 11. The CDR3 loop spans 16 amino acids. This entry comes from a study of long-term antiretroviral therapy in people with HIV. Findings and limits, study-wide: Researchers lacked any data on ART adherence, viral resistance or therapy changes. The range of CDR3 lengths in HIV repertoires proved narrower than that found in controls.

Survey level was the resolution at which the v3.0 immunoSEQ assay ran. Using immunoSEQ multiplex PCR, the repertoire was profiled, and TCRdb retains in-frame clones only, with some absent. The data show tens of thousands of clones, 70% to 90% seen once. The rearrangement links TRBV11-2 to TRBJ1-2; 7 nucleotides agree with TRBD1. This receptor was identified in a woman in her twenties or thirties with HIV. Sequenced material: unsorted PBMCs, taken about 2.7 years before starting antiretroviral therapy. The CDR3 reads CASSSRGGLGDYGYTF. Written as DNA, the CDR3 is TGTGCCAGCAGCTCCAGGGGGGGCTTGGGAGACTATGGCTACACCTTC.